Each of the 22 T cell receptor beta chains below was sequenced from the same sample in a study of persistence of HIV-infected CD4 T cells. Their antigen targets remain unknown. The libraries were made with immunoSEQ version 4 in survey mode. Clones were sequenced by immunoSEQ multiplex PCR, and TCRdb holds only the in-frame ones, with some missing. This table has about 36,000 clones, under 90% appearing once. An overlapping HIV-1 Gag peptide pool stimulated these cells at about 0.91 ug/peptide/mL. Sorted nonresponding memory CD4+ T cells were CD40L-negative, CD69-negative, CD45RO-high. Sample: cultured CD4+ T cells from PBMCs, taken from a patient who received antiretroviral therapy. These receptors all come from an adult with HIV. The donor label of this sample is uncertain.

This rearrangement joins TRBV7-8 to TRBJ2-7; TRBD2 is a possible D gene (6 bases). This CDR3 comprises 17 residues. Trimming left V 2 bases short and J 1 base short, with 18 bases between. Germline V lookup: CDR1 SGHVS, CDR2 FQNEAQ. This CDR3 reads CASSLMAGTFTSYEQYF. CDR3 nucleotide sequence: TGTGCCAGCAGCTTAATGGCAGGGACTTTTACTTCCTACGAGCAGTACTTC.

CDR3 sequence: CASSQDPSDRRMNTEAFF. The CDR3 DNA is TGCGCCAGCAGCCAAGACCCGTCGGACAGACGCATGAACACTGAAGCTTTCTTT. V usage is TRBV4-1 and J usage is TRBJ1-1, with D maybe TRBD1 (6 bases). The germline V gene encodes CDR1 MGHRA and CDR2 YSYEKL. The CDR3 runs to 18 residues. With 0 bases removed from V and 0 bases from J, the gap between germline ends came to 17 bases.

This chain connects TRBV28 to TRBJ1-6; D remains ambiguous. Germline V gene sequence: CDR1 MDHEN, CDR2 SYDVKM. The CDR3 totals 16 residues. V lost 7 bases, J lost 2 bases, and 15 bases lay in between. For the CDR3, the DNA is TGTGCCAGCACCTCAGTCCGGGAACCCTATAATTCACCCCTCCACTTT. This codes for CASTSVREPYNSPLHF.

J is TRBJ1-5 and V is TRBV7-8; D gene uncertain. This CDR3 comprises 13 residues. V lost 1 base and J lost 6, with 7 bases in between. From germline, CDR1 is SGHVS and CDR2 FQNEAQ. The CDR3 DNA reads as TGTGCCAGCAGCTTAGGGGTGAGTCAGCCCCAGCATTTT. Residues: CASSLGVSQPQHF.

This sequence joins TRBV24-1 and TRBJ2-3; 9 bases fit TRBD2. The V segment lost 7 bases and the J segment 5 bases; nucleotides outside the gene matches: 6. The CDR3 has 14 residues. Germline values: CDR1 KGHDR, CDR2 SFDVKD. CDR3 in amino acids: CATSPGLAIDTQYF. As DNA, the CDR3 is TGTGCCACCAGCCCGGGACTAGCAATAGATACGCAGTATTTT.

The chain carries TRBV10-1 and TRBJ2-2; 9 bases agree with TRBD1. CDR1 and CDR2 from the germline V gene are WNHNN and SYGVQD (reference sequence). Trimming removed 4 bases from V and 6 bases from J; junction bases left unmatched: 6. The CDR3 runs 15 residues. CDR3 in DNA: TGCGCCAGCAGTGGGGGGACAGGGACCCCCGGGGAGCTGTTTTTT. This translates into CASSGGTGTPGELFF.

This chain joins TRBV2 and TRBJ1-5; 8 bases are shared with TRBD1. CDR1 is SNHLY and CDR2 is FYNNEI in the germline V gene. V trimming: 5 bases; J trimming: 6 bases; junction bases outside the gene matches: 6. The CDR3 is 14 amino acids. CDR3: CASSRDRGRQPQHF. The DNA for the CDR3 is TGTGCCAGCAGTCGAGACAGGGGTCGTCAGCCCCAGCATTTT.

This chain's CDR3 is CASSDGNTGYTF. The CDR3 nucleotides read TGTGCCAGCTCGGACGGGAATACAGGCTACACCTTC. The chain is built from TRBV27 and TRBJ1-2; no clear D. This CDR3 is 12 amino acids long. Trimming removed 8 bases from V and 8 bases from J, with 15 bases in between. The V gene's germline CDR1 is MNHEY and CDR2 SMNVEV (reference sequence).

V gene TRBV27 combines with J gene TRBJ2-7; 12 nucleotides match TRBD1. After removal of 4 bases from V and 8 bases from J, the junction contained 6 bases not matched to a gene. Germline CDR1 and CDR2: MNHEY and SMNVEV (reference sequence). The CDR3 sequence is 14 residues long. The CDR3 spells CASSSRGQGAKQYF. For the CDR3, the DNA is TGTGCCAGCAGTTCTAGGGGACAGGGGGCGAAGCAGTACTTC.

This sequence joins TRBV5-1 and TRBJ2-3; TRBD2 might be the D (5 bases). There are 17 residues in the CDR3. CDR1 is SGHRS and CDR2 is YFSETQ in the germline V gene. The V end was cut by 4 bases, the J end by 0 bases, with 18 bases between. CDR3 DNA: TGCGCCAGCAGCACAAGAGGCGGCCTAGCTAGCACAGATACGCAGTATTTT. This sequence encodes CASSTRGGLASTDTQYF. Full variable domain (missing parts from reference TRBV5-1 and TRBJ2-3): KAGVTQTPRYLIKTRGQQVTLSCSPISGHRSVSWYQQTPGQGLQFLFEYFSETQRNKGNFPGRFSGRQFSNSRSEMNVSTLELGDSALYLCASSTRGGLASTDTQYFGPGTRLTVL.

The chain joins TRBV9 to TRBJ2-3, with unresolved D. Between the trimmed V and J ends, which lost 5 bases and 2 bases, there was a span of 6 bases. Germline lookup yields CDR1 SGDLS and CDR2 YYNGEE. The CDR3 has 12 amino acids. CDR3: CASREPTDTQYF. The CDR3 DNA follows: TGTGCCAGCAGGGAGCCCACAGATACGCAGTATTTT.

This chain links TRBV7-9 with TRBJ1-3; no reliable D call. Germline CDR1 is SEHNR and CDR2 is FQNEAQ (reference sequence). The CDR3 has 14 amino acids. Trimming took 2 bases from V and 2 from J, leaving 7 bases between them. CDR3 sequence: CASSLKAAGNTIYF. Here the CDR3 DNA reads TGTGCCAGCAGCTTAAAAGCAGCTGGAAACACCATATATTTT.

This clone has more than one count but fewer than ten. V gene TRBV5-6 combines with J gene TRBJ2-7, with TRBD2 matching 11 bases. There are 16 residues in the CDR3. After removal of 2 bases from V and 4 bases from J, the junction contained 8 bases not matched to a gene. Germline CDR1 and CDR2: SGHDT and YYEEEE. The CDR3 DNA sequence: TGTGCCAGCAGCTTTTCGGGACTAGCGGTGCTATACGAGCAGTACTTC. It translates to CASSFSGLAVLYEQYF.

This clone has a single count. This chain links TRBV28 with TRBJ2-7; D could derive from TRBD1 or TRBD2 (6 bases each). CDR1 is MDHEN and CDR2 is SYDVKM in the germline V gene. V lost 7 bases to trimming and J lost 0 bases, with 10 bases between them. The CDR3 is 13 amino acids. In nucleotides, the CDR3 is TGTGCCAGCACCGGGGGCCTCTCCTACGAGCAGTACTTC. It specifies CASTGGLSYEQYF.

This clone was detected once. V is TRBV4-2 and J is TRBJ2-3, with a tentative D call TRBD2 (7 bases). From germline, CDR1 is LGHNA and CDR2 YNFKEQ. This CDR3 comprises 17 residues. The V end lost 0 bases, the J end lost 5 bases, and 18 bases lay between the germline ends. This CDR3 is CASSQEGAAGDGDTQYF. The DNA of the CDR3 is TGTGCCAGCAGCCAAGAGGGGGCGGCGGGGGATGGAGATACGCAGTATTTT.

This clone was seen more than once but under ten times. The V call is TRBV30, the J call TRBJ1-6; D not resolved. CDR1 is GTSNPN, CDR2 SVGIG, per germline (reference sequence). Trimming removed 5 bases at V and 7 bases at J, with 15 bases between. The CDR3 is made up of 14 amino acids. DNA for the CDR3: TGTGCCTGGGCTCCTACAGCGCCGAATTCACCCCTCCACTTT. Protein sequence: CAWAPTAPNSPLHF.

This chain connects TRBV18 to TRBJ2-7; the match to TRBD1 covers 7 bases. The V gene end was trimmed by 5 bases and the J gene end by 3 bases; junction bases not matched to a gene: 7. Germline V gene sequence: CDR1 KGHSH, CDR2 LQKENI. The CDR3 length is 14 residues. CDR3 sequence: CASSASGQNYEQYF. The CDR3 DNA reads TGTGCCAGCTCAGCCTCGGGACAGAACTACGAGCAGTACTTC.

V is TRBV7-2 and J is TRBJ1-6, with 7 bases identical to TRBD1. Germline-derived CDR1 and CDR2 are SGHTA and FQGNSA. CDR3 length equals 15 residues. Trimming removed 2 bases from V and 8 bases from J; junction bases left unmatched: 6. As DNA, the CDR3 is TGTGCCAGCAGCTTAATGGGACAGTCCTATTCACCCCTCCACTTT. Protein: CASSLMGQSYSPLHF.

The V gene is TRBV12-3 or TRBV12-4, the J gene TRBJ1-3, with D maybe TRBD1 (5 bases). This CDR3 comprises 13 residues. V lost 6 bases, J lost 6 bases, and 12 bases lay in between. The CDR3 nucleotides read TGTGCCAGCAGCAGAGGGACTCCAAACACCATATATTTT. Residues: CASSRGTPNTIYF.

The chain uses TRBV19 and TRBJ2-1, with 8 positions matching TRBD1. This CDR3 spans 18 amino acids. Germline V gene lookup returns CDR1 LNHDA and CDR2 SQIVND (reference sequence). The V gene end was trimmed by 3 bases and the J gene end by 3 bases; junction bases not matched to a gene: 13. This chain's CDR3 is CASSISSHPTGGYNEQFF. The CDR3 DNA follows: TGTGCCAGTAGTATCAGTTCCCACCCAACAGGGGGCTACAATGAGCAGTTCTTC.

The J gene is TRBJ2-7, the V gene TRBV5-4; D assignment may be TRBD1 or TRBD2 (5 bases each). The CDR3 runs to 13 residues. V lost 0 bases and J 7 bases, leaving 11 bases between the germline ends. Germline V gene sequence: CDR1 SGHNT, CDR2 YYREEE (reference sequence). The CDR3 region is CASSLDDRGEQYF. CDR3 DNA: TGTGCCAGCAGCTTGGACGACAGAGGGGAGCAGTACTTC.

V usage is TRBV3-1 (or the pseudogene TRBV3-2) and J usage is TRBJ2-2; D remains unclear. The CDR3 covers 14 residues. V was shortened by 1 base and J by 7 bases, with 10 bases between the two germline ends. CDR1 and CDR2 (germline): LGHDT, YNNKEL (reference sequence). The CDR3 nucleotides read TGTGCCAGCAGCCAAGTCCGAGATGGCGGGGAGCTGTTTTTT. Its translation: CASSQVRDGGELFF.